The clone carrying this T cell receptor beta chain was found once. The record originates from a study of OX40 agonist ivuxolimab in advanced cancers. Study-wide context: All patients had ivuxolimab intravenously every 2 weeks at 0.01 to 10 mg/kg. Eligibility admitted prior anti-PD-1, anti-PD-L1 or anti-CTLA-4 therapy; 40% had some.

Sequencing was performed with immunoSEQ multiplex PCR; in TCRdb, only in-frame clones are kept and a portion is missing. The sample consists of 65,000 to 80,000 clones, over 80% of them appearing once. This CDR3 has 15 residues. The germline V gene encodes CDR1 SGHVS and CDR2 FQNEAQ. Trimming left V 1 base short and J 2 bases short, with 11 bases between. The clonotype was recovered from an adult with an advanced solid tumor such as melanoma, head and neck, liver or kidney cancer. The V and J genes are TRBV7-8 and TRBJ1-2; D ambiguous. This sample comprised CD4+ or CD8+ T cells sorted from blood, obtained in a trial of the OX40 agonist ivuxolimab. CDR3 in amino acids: CASSLGGSGNYGYTF. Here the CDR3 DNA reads TGTGCCAGCAGCTTAGGCGGGTCTGGAAACTATGGCTACACCTTC.